This record looks at one TCR beta chain sequence and its context. This sample is part of a study of cytomegalovirus exposure and HLA in healthy donors. The PCR used 60 Vbeta and 13 Jbeta primers. The assay was immunoSEQ multiplex PCR, and TCRdb's table has in-frame clones only and misses some. Of 99,000 or so clones in the sample, roughly 13% were seen once. This CDR3 is built from 17 residues. Per germline, CDR1 PRHDT and CDR2 FYEKMQ (reference sequence). After removal of 2 bases from V and 10 bases from J, the junction contained 15 bases not matched to a gene. The sequence was collected from a man aged 35 to 55 in good health and CMV-seropositive. The sequencing input was PBMCs. The chain employs TRBV13 and TRBJ1-4, with TRBD1 matching 8 bases. The CDR3, as DNA: TGTGCCAGCAGCTTAACTCCCCCCGACAGGGGAGTTGGAAAACTGTTTTTT. Protein product: CASSLTPPDRGVGKLFF.